One sample yielded the 4 T cell receptor beta chains listed below, sequenced in a study of blood T cell repertoires in COVID-19. TCRdb's copy holds only in-frame clones and misses some; the assay was immunoSEQ multiplex PCR. The table records about 330,000 clones, about 90% of them present only once. Sequenced material: PBMCs or T cells enriched from blood (not recorded which). These receptors were obtained from a woman aged 30 to 39 who had recovered from COVID-19.

There are a few counts of this clone. This chain joins TRBV3-1 (or the pseudogene TRBV3-2) and TRBJ2-7, with no clear D. V dropped 2 bases and J dropped 4 bases, with 21 bases sitting between them. This CDR3 has 17 amino acids. Looked up from germline, CDR1 is LGHDT and CDR2 is YNNKEL (reference sequence). CDR3 bases: TGTGCCAGCAGCCAAAGTGGCCCGAGGCTCGCGGTTTACGAGCAGTACTTC. This gives the protein CASSQSGPRLAVYEQYF.

V and J are TRBV3-1 (or the pseudogene TRBV3-2) and TRBJ2-7; 8 bases fit TRBD1. The V gene end was trimmed by 2 bases and the J gene end by 3 bases; junction bases not matched to a gene: 3. The CDR3 covers 14 residues. CDR1 LGHDT and CDR2 YNNKEL come from the germline V gene (reference sequence). CDR3 DNA: TGTGCCAGCAGCCAACCGGGACAGGTCTACGAGCAGTACTTC. Amino acids: CASSQPGQVYEQYF.

The chain combines TRBV5-1 with TRBJ1-6; D gene unclear. Between the trimmed V and J ends, which lost 0 bases and 7 bases, there was a span of 8 bases. The CDR3 runs to 14 residues. Germline CDR1 reads SGHRS; CDR2 reads YFSETQ. The CDR3 spells CASSLETGNSPLHF. CDR3 DNA sequence: TGCGCCAGCAGCTTGGAGACTGGGAATTCACCCCTCCACTTT.

The J gene is TRBJ2-5, the V gene TRBV20-1; 8 nucleotides match TRBD2. The CDR3 is 14 residues long. Per the germline V gene, CDR1 is DFQATT and CDR2 is SNEGSKA (reference sequence). The V and J ends lost 3 bases and 2 bases, in that order; junction bases with no gene match: 5. CDR3 amino acids: CSASALADQETQYF. CDR3 nucleotide sequence: TGCAGTGCTAGTGCACTAGCGGATCAAGAGACCCAGTACTTC.